This TCR beta chain was obtained from a study of beta chain features in type 1 diabetes. Per the germline V gene, CDR1 is KGHSH and CDR2 is LQKENI. The CDR3 has 13 amino acids. V was shortened by 2 bases and J by 4 bases, with 6 bases between the two germline ends. Study-level results: Patients with Type 1 diabetes showed moderately but significantly shorter TCRB CDR3s in all four CD4+ subsets.

Every bit of the isolated RNA underwent reverse transcription, so sequencing read expressed TCRB transcripts. Assay: immunoSEQ multiplex PCR; the TCRdb copy retains only in-frame clones and omits some. The table records about 620,000 clones, about 16% of them present only once. Remarks on this clone: The antigen is unknown. The same CDR3 can be traced to other DNA sequences in this sample.

The sequence was obtained from a man aged 18 to 30 in good health. Sequences were obtained from naive CD4+ T cells from blood. The chain has TRBV18 and TRBJ1-5; D not certain. This CDR3 is CASSPGQNQPQHF. As DNA, the CDR3 is TGTGCCAGCTCACCAGGTCAGAATCAGCCCCAGCATTTT.